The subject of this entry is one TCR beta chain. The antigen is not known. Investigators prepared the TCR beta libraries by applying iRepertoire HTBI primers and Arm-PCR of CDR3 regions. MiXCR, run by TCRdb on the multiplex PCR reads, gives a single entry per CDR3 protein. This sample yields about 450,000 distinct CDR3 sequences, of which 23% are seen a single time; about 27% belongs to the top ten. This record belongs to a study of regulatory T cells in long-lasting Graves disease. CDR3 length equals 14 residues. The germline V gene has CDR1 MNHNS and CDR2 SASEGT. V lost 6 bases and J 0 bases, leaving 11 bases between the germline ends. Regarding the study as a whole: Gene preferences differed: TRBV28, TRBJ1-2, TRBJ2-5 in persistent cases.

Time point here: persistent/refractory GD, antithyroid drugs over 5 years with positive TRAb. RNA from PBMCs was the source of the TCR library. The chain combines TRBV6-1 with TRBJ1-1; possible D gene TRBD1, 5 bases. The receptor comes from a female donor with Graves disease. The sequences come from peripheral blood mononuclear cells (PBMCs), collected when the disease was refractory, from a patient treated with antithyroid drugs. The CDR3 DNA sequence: TGTGCCAGCAGCAAAGGGGATATGAACACTGAAGCTTTCTTT. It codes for CASSKGDMNTEAFF.